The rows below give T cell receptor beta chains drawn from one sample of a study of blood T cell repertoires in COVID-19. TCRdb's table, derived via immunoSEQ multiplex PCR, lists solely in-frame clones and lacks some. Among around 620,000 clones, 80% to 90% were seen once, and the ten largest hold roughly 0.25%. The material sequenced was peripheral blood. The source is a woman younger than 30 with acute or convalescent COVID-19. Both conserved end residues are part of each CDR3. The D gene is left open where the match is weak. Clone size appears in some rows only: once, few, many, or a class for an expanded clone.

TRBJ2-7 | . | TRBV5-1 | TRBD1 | TGCGCCAGCAGCTTGGTGGCAGGGGGCTACGAGCAGTACTTC | CASSLVAGGYEQYF
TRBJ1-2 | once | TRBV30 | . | TGTGCCTGGAGGGTCGGGATTTATGGCTACACCTTC | CAWRVGIYGYTF
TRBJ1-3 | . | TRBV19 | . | TGTGCCACCCAGGACGGGAACTCTGGAAACACCATATATTTT | CATQDGNSGNTIYF
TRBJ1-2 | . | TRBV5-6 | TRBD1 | TGTGCCAGCAGCTTGGTTAGCAGGGGGGCGCATGGCTACACCTTC | CASSLVSRGAHGYTF
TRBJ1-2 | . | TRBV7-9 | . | TGTGCCAGCAGCTTCCTAACGACAGACGGCAACTATGGCTACACCTTC | CASSFLTTDGNYGYTF
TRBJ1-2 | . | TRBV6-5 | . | TGTGCCAGCAGACATCCCGGGACACCTTATGGCTACACCTTC | CASRHPGTPYGYTF
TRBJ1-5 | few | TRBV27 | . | TGTGCCAGGATCCTGCAGGGATACAATCAGCCCCAGCATTTT | CARILQGYNQPQHF
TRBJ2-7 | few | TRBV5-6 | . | TGTGCCAGCGGGAGGGGGAGCTCCTACGAGCAGTACTTC | CASGRGSSYEQYF
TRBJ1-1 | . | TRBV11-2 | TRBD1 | TGTGCCAGCAGCTTCGCCGGGACAGCAAACACTGAAGCTTTCTTT | CASSFAGTANTEAFF
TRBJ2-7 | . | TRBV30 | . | TGTGCCTGGAGTGTCGGGGGTGGCTACGAGCAGTACTTC | CAWSVGGGYEQYF
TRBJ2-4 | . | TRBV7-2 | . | TGTGCCAGCAGTACGAACAGGGGACTTGCGAAAAACATTCAGTACTTC | CASSTNRGLAKNIQYF
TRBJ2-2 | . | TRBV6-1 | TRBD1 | TGTGCCAGCAGTGAGCGGGGACAGGGGGCGGCTACCGGGGAGCTGTTTTTT | CASSERGQGAATGELFF
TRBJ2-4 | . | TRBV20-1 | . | TGCAGTGCTACTACAGGGAGAACTCAGTACTTC | CSATTGRTQYF
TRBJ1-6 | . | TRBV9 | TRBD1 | TGTGCCAGCAGCGCGGGACAGGGTTTAAATTCACCCCTCCACTTT | CASSAGQGLNSPLHF
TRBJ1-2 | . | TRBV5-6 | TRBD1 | TGTGCCAGCAGCCTGGACAGGGCCTATGGCTACACCTTC | CASSLDRAYGYTF
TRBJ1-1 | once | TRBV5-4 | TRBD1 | TGTGCCAGCAGCGTTACCGGGACAGGGAAGACTGAAGCTTTCTTT | CASSVTGTGKTEAFF
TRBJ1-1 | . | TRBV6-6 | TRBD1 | TGTGCCAGCAGCCCAGGGGGCACTGAAGCTTTCTTT | CASSPGGTEAFF
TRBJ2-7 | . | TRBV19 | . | TGTGCCAGTAGTATCGGACAGTTCTCCTACGAGCAGTACTTC | CASSIGQFSYEQYF
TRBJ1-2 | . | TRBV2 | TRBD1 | TGTGCCAGAAGACAGGGGGCTGTCGGCTACACCTTC | CARRQGAVGYTF
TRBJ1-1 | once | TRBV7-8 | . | TGTGCCAGCAGCCCCCATCAGGTCGGGGACACTGAAGCTTTCTTT | CASSPHQVGDTEAFF
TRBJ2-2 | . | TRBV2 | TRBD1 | TGTGCCAGCAGTGTTGGAGACAGGGACACCGGGGAGCTGTTTTTT | CASSVGDRDTGELFF
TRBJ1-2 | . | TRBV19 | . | TGTGCCAGTAGGCGGGGGATGGATAACTATGGCTACACCTTC | CASRRGMDNYGYTF
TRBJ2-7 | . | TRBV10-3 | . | TGTGCCATCAGGCCGACAGGATCCTACGAGCAGTACTTC | CAIRPTGSYEQYF
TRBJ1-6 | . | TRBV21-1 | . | TGTGCCAGCAGCATAACTCGACAGGGGTATAATTCACCCCTCCACTTT | CASSITRQGYNSPLHF
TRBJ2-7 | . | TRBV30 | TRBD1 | TGTGCCTGGAGTCACCCGACAGGGCTCTACGAGCAGTACTTC | CAWSHPTGLYEQYF
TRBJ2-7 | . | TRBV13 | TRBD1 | TGTGCCAGCAGCAGTCGGACAGGGGTAGACTACGAGCAGTACTTC | CASSSRTGVDYEQYF
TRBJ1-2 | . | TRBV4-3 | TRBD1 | TGCGCCAGCAGCCTAACAGGGGTCGGCGGCTACACCTTC | CASSLTGVGGYTF
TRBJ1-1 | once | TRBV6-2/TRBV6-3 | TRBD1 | TGTGCCAGCAGTTACTCTGGACAGGGGGCAGGGGATGACACTGAAGCTTTCTTT | CASSYSGQGAGDDTEAFF
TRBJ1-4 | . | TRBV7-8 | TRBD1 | TGTGCCAGCAGCCTAGGGACAGTGATTAATGAAAAACTGTTTTTT | CASSLGTVINEKLFF
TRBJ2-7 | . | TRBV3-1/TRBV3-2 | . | TGTGCCAGCAGCCAAGATGGGGCAGACTTAAGCTACGAGCAGTACTTC | CASSQDGADLSYEQYF
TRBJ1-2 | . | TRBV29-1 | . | TGCAGCGTTGGGACAAACTATGGCTACACCTTC | CSVGTNYGYTF